Sequencing of this TCR beta chain was carried out in a study of blood T cell repertoires in COVID-19. Study-level background: The origin of the acute and convalescent COVID-19 samples was the United States, Italy and Spain.

Per the germline V gene, CDR1 is SGHDN and CDR2 is FVKESK. V was clipped by 3 bases and J by 2 bases, with 11 bases between them. This CDR3 spans 14 amino acids. The data were produced by immunoSEQ multiplex PCR, yet TCRdb's version contains in-frame clones alone and is incomplete. The sample has 200,000 to 250,000 clones; around nine tenths are singletons. The sequence came from a woman younger than 45 who had been exposed to COVID-19. This rearrangement joins TRBV14 to TRBJ2-7, with a possible D match to TRBD1 (6 bases). What was sequenced was PBMCs or T cells enriched from blood (not recorded which). The CDR3, as DNA: TGTGCCAGCAGCCATCGACAGGAGACCTACGAGCAGTACTTC. Translation: CASSHRQETYEQYF.